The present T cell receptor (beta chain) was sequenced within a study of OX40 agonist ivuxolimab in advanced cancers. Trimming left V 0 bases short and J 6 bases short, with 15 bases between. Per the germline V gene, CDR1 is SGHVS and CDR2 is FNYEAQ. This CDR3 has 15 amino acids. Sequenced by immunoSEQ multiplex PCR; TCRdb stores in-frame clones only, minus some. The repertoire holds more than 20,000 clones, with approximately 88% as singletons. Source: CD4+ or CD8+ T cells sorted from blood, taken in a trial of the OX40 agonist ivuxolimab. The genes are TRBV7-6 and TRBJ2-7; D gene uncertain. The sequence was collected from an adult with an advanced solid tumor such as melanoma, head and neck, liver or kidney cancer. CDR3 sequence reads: CASSLAGGSSGEQYF. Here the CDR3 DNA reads TGTGCCAGCAGCTTAGCTGGTGGGTCCTCCGGCGAGCAGTACTTC.